The sequence of this T cell receptor (beta chain) was determined in a study of OX40 agonist ivuxolimab in advanced cancers. Across the study: While on treatment, patients had intravenous ivuxolimab at 0.01 to 10 mg/kg every 2 weeks. Three patients showed partial responses: one hepatocellular carcinoma and two cutaneous melanoma cases. Notes on the study in general: At 0.1 to 3.0 mg/kg and by week 6, CD4+ and CD8+ T cells in the blood had expanded clonally. The mean number of expanded clones was higher in CD8+ T cells than in CD4+.

To note about this clone: Its antigen is unidentified.

Assay: immunoSEQ multiplex PCR; the TCRdb copy retains only in-frame clones and omits some. Of more than 25,000 clones listed, roughly 80% are singletons. The source of this sequence is an adult with an advanced solid tumor such as melanoma, head and neck, liver or kidney cancer. The material was CD4+ or CD8+ T cells sorted from blood, obtained in a trial of the OX40 agonist ivuxolimab.

DNA of the CDR3: TGTGCCAGCAGCCGGGACATAGCCTACGAGCAGTACTTC. Residues: CASSRDIAYEQYF. The chain recombines TRBV7-2 with TRBJ2-7; D is perhaps TRBD1 (6 bases). Germline assignment: CDR1 SGHTA and CDR2 FQGNSA. V was shortened by 5 bases and J by 2 bases, with 10 bases between the two germline ends. The length of the CDR3 is 13 residues.